The text below deals with one TCR beta chain. UMIs that included a 6-nucleotide sample barcode were added by template switching, which took place during cDNA synthesis. TCRdb re-called the 5' RACE reads and shows each CDR3 protein once, DNA omitted. Its table records fewer than 450,000 distinct CDR3 sequences. This CDR3 is 15 amino acids long. CDR1 and CDR2 (germline): SGHTA, FQGNSA. The record originates from a study of monozygotic twins with inflammatory bowel disease. The rearrangement joins TRBV7-2 to TRBJ2-3; TCRdb picks TRBD1, but there is no DNA to check that call. The sequence came from a human donor with ulcerative colitis or Crohn's disease, or a healthy co-twin of an affected twin (not recorded which). The sample taken for sequencing was blood. The CDR3 sequence is CPQRVAGTSTDTQYF.